This TCR beta chain was sequenced in a study of blood T cell repertoires in COVID-19. Turning to the study itself: Italy, Spain and the United States were the sources of the convalescent and acute COVID-19 samples. Sources were T cells, B-cell-depleted T cells, or PBMCs; the material itself was cDNA or gDNA.

This clone was detected only a few times. Source study methods: Reference gene primers were amplified, and this amplification served to estimate nucleated cell counts. TCRdb keeps only in-frame clones here, not all; method: immunoSEQ multiplex PCR. The DNA was the basis for D and trimming; V, J and clone size are from that table. The sample contains more than 250,000 clones, 86% of which appear only once. Germline V gives CDR1 MNHEY, CDR2 SMNVEV (reference sequence). The CDR3 loop spans 12 amino acids. V lost 6 bases to trimming and J lost 3 bases, with 3 bases between them. The chain recombines TRBV27 with TRBJ1-6; no firm D call. Source material: peripheral blood. This TCR derives from a woman aged 45-59 years with acute or convalescent COVID-19. DNA of the CDR3: TGTGCCAGCAGCTACTATAATTCACCCCTCCACTTT. Translating gives CASSYYNSPLHF.